Shown below are 7 T cell receptor beta chains from a single sample sequenced in a study of beta chain features in type 1 diabetes. Expressed TCRB transcripts were sequenced because the isolated RNA had all been reverse transcribed beforehand. Only in-frame clones appear in the TCRdb table, and some are missing; sequencing was by immunoSEQ multiplex PCR. The sample has about 140,000 clones, 9% to 10% seen once. Sample: central memory CD4+ T cells from blood. These receptors were taken from a woman in her thirties or forties in good health.

This clone appeared a few times. CDR3 in DNA: TGTGCCAGCAGCTCCGCGGGGGGGTTGGGAACTGAAGCTTTCTTT. The encoded protein is CASSSAGGLGTEAFF. The chain combines TRBV11-2 with TRBJ1-1, with a tentative D call TRBD1 (5 bases). Germline loops: CDR1 SGHAT, CDR2 FQNNGV. V lost 4 bases, J lost 5 bases, and 17 bases lay in between. CDR3 size: 15 residues.

The chain couples TRBV5-1 to TRBJ2-2, with a weak D call TRBD1 (6 bases). Germline CDR1 reads SGHRS; CDR2 reads YFSETQ. Trimming took 1 base from V and 7 from J, leaving 14 bases between them. This CDR3 region has 15 residues. CDR3 sequence (DNA): TGCGCCAGCAGCTTGAAGGGGGTAACGGGCGGGGAGCTGTTTTTT. This gives the protein CASSLKGVTGGELFF.

The rearrangement joins TRBV5-1 to TRBJ2-3; tentatively, D is TRBD1 (6 bases). Trimming removed 7 bases at V and 0 bases at J, with 12 bases between. The CDR3 has 14 amino acids. The V gene's germline CDR1 is SGHRS and CDR2 YFSETQ. The CDR3 loop reads CASRQDLSTDTQYF. CDR3 nucleotides: TGCGCCAGCCGACAGGATCTTAGCACAGATACGCAGTATTTT. Based on the CDR3 plus reference TRBV5-1 and TRBJ2-3, the full variable domain is KAGVTQTPRYLIKTRGQQVTLSCSPISGHRSVSWYQQTPGQGLQFLFEYFSETQRNKGNFPGRFSGRQFSNSRSEMNVSTLELGDSALYLCASRQDLSTDTQYFGPGTRLTVL.

CDR3 DNA sequence: TGTGCCAGCAGCCAAGACAGGAGGGAGCAGTACTTC. This sequence encodes CASSQDRREQYF. This chain uses TRBV14 with TRBJ2-7, with D possibly being TRBD2 (5 bases). The CDR3 loop spans 12 amino acids. Between the trimmed V and J ends, which lost 0 bases and 7 bases, there was a span of 7 bases. Germline-derived CDR1 and CDR2 are SGHDN and FVKESK.

V is TRBV11-3 and J is TRBJ2-3, with a weak D call TRBD1 (6 bases). V gave up 1 base and J gave up 3 bases, with 14 bases separating them. The CDR3 runs 16 residues. Germline V gives CDR1 SGHNT, CDR2 YENEEA. The CDR3 spells CASSLGPTGPTDTQYF. The CDR3 coding sequence is TGTGCCAGCAGCTTAGGACCAACAGGGCCGACAGATACGCAGTATTTT. The variable domain in full, completed from reference TRBV11-3 and TRBJ2-3, reads EAGVVQSPRYKIIEKKQPVAFWCNPISGHNTLYWYLQNLGQGPELLIRYENEEAVDDSQLPKDRFSAERLKGVDSTLKIQPAELGDSAVYLCASSLGPTGPTDTQYFGPGTRLTVL.

This clone was seen repeatedly, ten times or more. This sequence joins TRBV2 and TRBJ2-3; possibly TRBD2 for D (7 bases). The germline V gene encodes CDR1 SNHLY and CDR2 FYNNEI. This CDR3 is 15 amino acids long. The V end lost 7 bases, the J end lost 4 bases, and 18 bases lay between the germline ends. The CDR3 coding sequence is TGTGCCAGCACCATGGGGGGGGGCCCACCAGATACGCAGTATTTT. This codes for CASTMGGGPPDTQYF.

In its sample, this clone was seen a few times. The rearrangement links TRBV20-1 to TRBJ1-4; no definite D call. This CDR3 region has 11 residues. V lost 6 bases and J lost 6, with 8 bases in between. Per the germline V gene, CDR1 is DFQATT and CDR2 is SNEGSKA (reference sequence). This CDR3 is CSAPSYEKLFF. The CDR3 DNA follows: TGCAGTGCCCCGAGTTATGAAAAACTGTTTTTT.